The sequence of this T cell receptor (beta chain) was determined in a study of blood T cell repertoires in COVID-19 (dated by TCRdb to 2019 to 2021). For context, the study as a whole: Samples covering the acute and convalescent phases of COVID-19 were provided by collaborators in the United States, Italy and Spain. The material from the prospective study consisted of cDNA or gDNA derived from T cells, B-cell-depleted T cells, or PBMCs. Subjects who had been exposed to COVID-19, were actively infected with it, or had recovered from it provided the deeply sampled blood TCRbeta repertoires that made up the dataset. The repertoires were released in a freely available public database intended as a resource for research on the immune response to SARS-CoV-2. Samples were obtained from the ongoing ImmuneRACE study (first 160 participants) and from 1,254 subjects provided by 6 global collaborators. The sample metadata nearly always contained a de-identified subject ID, COVID-19 status, age in years and sex. Where HLA class I and class II types were available, the types were taken from metadata supplied by the sample provider, not from assay-based typing.

In the case of this clone: Its antigen remains unidentified. It has no much larger one-base neighbor in the sample; base qualities were not kept.

TCRbeta CDR3 regions were amplified from genomic DNA by means of the immunoSEQ Assay, a bias-controlled multiplex PCR. On the authors' methods: Within the assay, amplification of reference gene primers was used to estimate how many nucleated cells each sample contained. To quantify the absolute abundance of each unique TCRbeta CDR3 rearrangement, sequence reads were collapsed and filtered. For each sample, productive Simpson clonality was calculated as the square root of Simpson's diversity index across productive rearrangements. TCRdb's version of the immuneACCESS table is confined to in-frame rearrangements and falls short of the full clone set. An unresolved V gene accounts for under half of the shortfall where checked; the remainder is of unknown origin. The V and J calls and clone size are taken from that table; D and trimming were inferred from the DNA. The sample table contains 200,000 to 300,000 clones; only one count was recorded for approximately 90% of them. Around 2.5% of the sample belongs to the ten largest clones.

What the study reported, not specific to this receptor: Clinical and demographic metadata were provided uncurated, with the amount varying by source and participant.

Including cysteine and phenylalanine, the CDR3 has 15 amino acids. Just CDR3 DNA is preserved here, 45 bases in frame from base 1. The germline V end is reduced by 1 base and the J end by 4 bases; junction bases left unmatched: 6. Taken from the germline V gene, the CDR1 and CDR2 loops are SGHAT and FQNNGV. Participants in the prospective study were aged about 18 to 89 years, lived in about two dozen United States geographic areas, and enrolled through a virtual design. In the prospective study, cohorts were assigned on the basis of participant-reported clinical history obtained from a screening survey and a study questionnaire. In the prospective study, whole blood, serum and a nasopharyngeal or oropharyngeal swab were collected from each participant by mobile phlebotomists. Participants in the prospective study had the option to provide additional blood draws and questionnaires over an approximately 2-month period. Before DNA extraction, prospective study blood samples were shipped either frozen or at room temperature.

The specimen sequenced was PBMCs or T cells enriched from blood (not recorded which). This chain joins TRBV11-2 to TRBJ1-2; 7 central nucleotides agree with TRBD1. This TCR derives from a woman between 40 and 55 years old with acute COVID-19. The CDR3 protein is CASSLGGGRSYGYTF. Here is the DNA: TGTGCCAGCAGCTTAGGAGGGGGCCGGAGCTATGGCTACACCTTC.